A single sample is the source of the 27 T cell receptor beta chains below, sequenced in a study of blood T cells in healthy people across ages. With a J-beta primer mix and a sample-barcoded 5' primer, a second PCR ran about 7 to 12 cycles. MiXCR, run by TCRdb on the 5' RACE reads, gives a single entry per CDR3 protein. The sample holds over 500,000 distinct CDR3 sequences, about 25% seen once. These same data were also listed under a study on T cells of mothers and their children.

Material: blood. The receptors here all came from a boy aged 2 to 9 in good health.

The chain joins TRBV5-6 to TRBJ2-5; D may be TRBD1 or TRBD2 (6 bases each). The J call may be wrong; the DNA end is better matched by TRBJ2-7. From germline, CDR1 is SGHDT and CDR2 YYEEEE. The CDR3 extends over 15 amino acids. The CDR3 loop is CASSLGLRGPYEQYF. CDR3 DNA: TGTGCCAGCAGCTTAGGACTCCGGGGGCCCTACGAGCAGTACTTC.

This clonotype showed up just a few times. V is TRBV2 and J is TRBJ2-5; D is undetermined. CDR1 and CDR2 (germline): SNHLY, FYNNEI. The CDR3 is 15 residues long. V was clipped by 1 base and J by 1 base, with 10 bases between them. DNA of the CDR3: TGTGCCAGCAGTGAAGGGCGGATGGCCCAAGAGACCCAGTACTTC. It is translated as CASSEGRMAQETQYF.

This clonotype occurred a few times. V and J are TRBV10-3 and TRBJ2-5; possibly TRBD2 for D (6 bases). The tail of the sequence fits TRBJ2-1 better, so the J call may be wrong. The CDR3 is 14 residues long. CDR1 and CDR2 from the germline V gene are ENHRY and SYGVKD. CDR3 sequence (DNA): TGTGCCACGCGTCCGGGACTCCAGTGGAATGAGCAGTTCTTC. This sequence encodes CATRPGLQWNEQFF.

The CDR3 DNA reads TGTGCCAGCAGCTCCGGCAGAGGTCAGGGGGAAAACATTCAGTACTTC. Translated: CASSSGRGQGENIQYF. The chain carries TRBV13 and TRBJ2-4; 7 bases agree with TRBD1. This CDR3 is built from 16 residues. CDR1 is PRHDT and CDR2 is FYEKMQ in the germline V gene (reference sequence). V shed 4 bases, J shed 5 bases, and the junction held 11 bases outside the gene matches.

J is TRBJ1-1 and V is TRBV6-1; D is ambiguous. Germline lookup yields CDR1 MNHNS and CDR2 SASEGT. The CDR3 totals 13 residues. V was pared by 6 bases and J by 4 bases, with 12 bases between. The CDR3 DNA is TGTGCCAGCAGAAATCAACGGGGCACTGAAGCTTTCTTT. It yields the protein CASRNQRGTEAFF.

This clonotype occurred a few times. The chain combines TRBV14 with TRBJ2-7, with D tentatively TRBD2 (5 bases). Germline V CDR1 and CDR2: SGHDN, FVKESK. The V and J ends lost 5 bases and 5 bases respectively, with 13 bases between them. The CDR3 length is 13 residues. The CDR3 spells CASSITRRNEQYF. CDR3 bases: TGTGCCAGCAGCATAACTAGGCGAAACGAGCAGTACTTC.

This clonotype is a singleton in its sample. The genes are TRBV2 and TRBJ1-4, with 7 positions matching TRBD1. V was clipped by 6 bases and J by 2 bases; unmatched bases: 3. CDR1 is SNHLY and CDR2 is FYNNEI in the germline V gene. The CDR3 loop spans 14 amino acids. CDR3 sequence: CASRAQGTNEKLFF. The CDR3 DNA reads as TGTGCCAGCAGGGCACAGGGGACTAATGAAAAACTGTTTTTT.

Only a few counts were recorded for this clonotype. The rearrangement links TRBV12-5 to TRBJ2-5, with 9 bases lining up with TRBD2. The J call may be mistaken, given a closer DNA end match to TRBJ2-1. The CDR3 length is 15 residues. Germline CDR1 and CDR2: LGHNT and FRNRAP. In nucleotides, the CDR3 is TGTGCTAGTGGTTTTATTAGCGGGAGTCATAATGAGCAGTTCTTC. Encoded protein: CASGFISGSHNEQFF.

This rearrangement joins TRBV6-6 to TRBJ2-3; TRBD2 matches 8 bases. Germline V gene data show CDR1 as MNHNY and CDR2 as SVGAGI (reference sequence). The CDR3 is 15 residues long. Germline trimming cut 6 bases from V and 8 bases from J; bases unmatched to any gene: 13. The CDR3 sequence is CASSPSGGRIGTQYF. CDR3 sequence (DNA): TGTGCCAGCAGCCCCTCCGGCGGGAGGATAGGTACGCAGTATTTT.

For this clonotype: At one of its ends the junction is not consistent with the germline gene, which may arise from a read error. J is TRBJ2-5 and V is TRBV12-3 or TRBV12-4; D is unresolved. CDR3 length: 14 amino acids. As DNA, the CDR3 is TGCGCCAGCAGAAAACCCGGAAACCAAGAGACCCAGTACTTC. The encoded protein is CASRKPGNQETQYF.

The chain combines TRBV29-1 with TRBJ1-2, with D maybe TRBD1 (5 bases). Germline lookup yields CDR1 SQVTM and CDR2 ANQGSEA. Trimming cost V 5 bases and J 2 bases, with 12 bases left between them. The CDR3 consists of 13 residues. CDR3 sequence: CSVWDGANYGYTF. Written as DNA, the CDR3 is TGCAGCGTTTGGGACGGGGCCAACTATGGCTACACCTTC.

This chain uses TRBV4-3 with TRBJ2-7; TRBD1 might be the D (6 bases). Trimming removed 0 bases from V and 0 bases from J, with 9 bases in between. CDR1 is LGHNA and CDR2 is YSLEER in the germline V gene. This CDR3 has 15 residues. The CDR3 sequence is CASSQDQGISYEQYF. As DNA, the CDR3 is TGCGCCAGCAGCCAAGATCAGGGGATCTCCTACGAGCAGTACTTC.

This clonotype has just a few counts. The V and J genes are TRBV6-1 and TRBJ1-3; TRBD1 agrees at 8 bases. The CDR3 runs 16 residues. V lost 6 bases and J lost 1; bases outside the gene matches: 8. Germline loops: CDR1 MNHNS, CDR2 SASEGT. The CDR3 loop is CASRRTGGNSGNTIYF. For the CDR3, the DNA is TGTGCCAGCAGGCGAACAGGGGGAAATTCTGGAAACACCATATATTTT.

This clonotype turned up a few times. J is TRBJ2-5 and V is TRBV7-9; TRBD1 or TRBD2 may be the D gene (5 bases each). Germline V gene data show CDR1 as SEHNR and CDR2 as FQNEAQ (reference sequence). The CDR3 loop spans 14 amino acids. V gave up 4 bases and J gave up 3 bases, with 12 bases separating them. CDR3 nucleotides: TGTGCCAGCAGCTCTTGGGGGACGGAAGAGACCCAGTACTTC. Translated, it gives CASSSWGTEETQYF.

This clonotype was recorded a few times. V is TRBV27 and J is TRBJ2-5; TRBD2 matches 12 bases. The DNA matches TRBJ2-1 better at its end, which makes the J call doubtful. The V gene's germline CDR1 is MNHEY and CDR2 SMNVEV (reference sequence). The length of the CDR3 is 15 residues. The CDR3 bases are TGTGCCAGCAGTCCCCGGACTAGCGGGAACAATGAGCAGTTCTTC. Translating gives CASSPRTSGNNEQFF.

The genes are TRBV20-1 and TRBJ2-1; 14 nucleotides match TRBD2. V shed 6 bases and J 6 bases; nucleotides not matched to a gene: 7. Germline lookup yields CDR1 DFQATT and CDR2 SNEGSKA (reference sequence). This CDR3 region has 15 residues. CDR3 nucleotides: TGCAGTGCCTCCGGGACTAGCGGGGGTCTCAATGAGCAGTTCTTC. It codes for CSASGTSGGLNEQFF.

The V and J genes are TRBV6-5 and TRBJ2-7; D remains ambiguous. The germline gives CDR1 MNHEY, CDR2 SVGAGI. With 6 bases removed from V and 0 bases from J, the gap between germline ends came to 9 bases. The CDR3 length is 13 residues. The CDR3 here is CASRKQSSYEQYF. CDR3 DNA: TGTGCCAGCAGAAAGCAAAGCTCCTACGAGCAGTACTTC.

Details on this clonotype: The junction and the germline gene differ at one end; a read error may be behind it. The gene calls are TRBV6-5 and TRBJ2-5, with D possibly being TRBD2 (6 bases). Looked up from germline, CDR1 is MNHEY and CDR2 is SVGAGI. The CDR3 runs 10 residues. CDR3 coding DNA: TGTGCCAGCAGCGCCGGGAGCCCGGACTTC. It specifies CASSAGSPDF.

This clonotype appeared once. V and J are TRBV4-3 and TRBJ2-7, with 7 nucleotides matching TRBD1. CDR1 is LGHNA, CDR2 YSLEER, per germline. V shed 4 bases and J 0 bases; nucleotides not matched to a gene: 6. This CDR3 is built from 15 residues. DNA for the CDR3: TGCGCCAGCAGCCCGGGCCGGGACAGCTCCTACGAGCAGTACTTC. Amino acids: CASSPGRDSSYEQYF.

V usage is TRBV12-3 or TRBV12-4 and J usage is TRBJ2-3; 7 bases align to TRBD2. The V gene end was trimmed by 4 bases and the J gene end by 1 base; junction bases not matched to a gene: 2. The CDR3 loop spans 14 amino acids. The CDR3 DNA follows: TGTGCCAGCAGTTGGGGGGGGGGCACAGATACGCAGTATTTT. This codes for CASSWGGGTDTQYF.

There are a few counts of this clonotype. The chain employs TRBV25-1 and TRBJ2-5; D is perhaps TRBD1 (6 bases). Germline CDR1 and CDR2: MGHDK and SYGVNS. Trimming took 2 bases from V and 2 from J, leaving 12 bases between them. The CDR3 has 15 amino acids. The CDR3 loop is CASSEVGTLQETQYF. Written as DNA, the CDR3 is TGTGCCAGCAGTGAAGTCGGGACATTGCAAGAGACCCAGTACTTC.

The chain has TRBV7-8 and TRBJ1-2; perhaps TRBD1 as D (5 bases). Germline V gene data show CDR1 as SGHVS and CDR2 as FQNEAQ. CDR3 length: 16 amino acids. V dropped 2 bases and J dropped 7 bases, with 20 bases sitting between them. CDR3 protein: CASSLSSFDYGTGYTF. The CDR3 DNA reads as TGTGCCAGCAGCTTATCCTCCTTCGACTATGGGACTGGCTACACCTTC.

This clonotype was counted at least ten times. The CDR3 DNA reads as TGCAGCGTTGGGACAGGGGAATACGAGCAGTACTTC. As protein: CSVGTGEYEQYF. The rearrangement links TRBV29-1 to TRBJ2-7, with 9 bases lining up with TRBD1. The V gene end was trimmed by 4 bases and the J gene end by 4 bases; junction bases not matched to a gene: 2. CDR3 length: 12 amino acids. Germline V gene sequence: CDR1 SQVTM, CDR2 ANQGSEA.

This chain connects TRBV6-1 to TRBJ2-4; 7 nucleotides align to TRBD2. The CDR3 runs to 15 residues. V lost 6 bases and J lost 11; bases outside the gene matches: 16. The germline V gene has CDR1 MNHNS and CDR2 SASEGT. This CDR3 is CASSPSVGGSYLQYF. CDR3 bases: TGTGCCAGCAGCCCATCGGTGGGCGGGAGTTATCTTCAGTACTTC.

The chain links TRBV4-2 to TRBJ2-3; D is uncertain. V dropped 1 base and J dropped 6 bases, with 5 bases sitting between them. CDR1 and CDR2 (germline): LGHNA, YNFKEQ. This CDR3 has 12 amino acids. CDR3 in DNA: TGTGCCAGCAGCCAAGCTTCCGATACGCAGTATTTT. Translating gives CASSQASDTQYF.

V is TRBV7-9 and J is TRBJ2-5; tentative D call: TRBD1 (6 bases). CDR1 is SEHNR, CDR2 FQNEAQ, per germline (reference sequence). The CDR3 runs to 14 residues. Trimming removed 4 bases from V and 5 bases from J, with 14 bases in between. In DNA, the CDR3 is TGTGCCAGCAGCTCCCTTCTAGGGGGTGAGACCCAGTACTTC. Translation gives CASSSLLGGETQYF.

This chain joins TRBV20-1 and TRBJ1-1; TRBD1 matches 8 bases. Germline-derived CDR1 and CDR2 are DFQATT and SNEGSKA (reference sequence). This CDR3 is 14 amino acids long. Trimming cost V 5 bases and J 0 bases; bases outside gene matches: 5. CDR3 coding DNA: TGCAGTGCTCAGGGGGCTCGTCTGAACACTGAAGCTTTCTTT. Translation gives CSAQGARLNTEAFF.